A selection of T cell receptor beta chains follows, all from one sample in a study of CD8 T cells in ankylosing spondylitis. TCRdb called the 5' RACE reads again in MiXCR, with one record for every CDR3 protein. The table lists 50,000 to 70,000 distinct CDR3 sequences, 6% to 8% of them singletons. The specimen sequenced was synovial fluid, either unsorted or a sorted T cell fraction (not recorded which). The receptors originated from a male donor with ankylosing spondylitis. CDR3s include the opening cysteine and the closing phenylalanine or tryptophan. D genes are given only for firm matches. Clone sizes are given selectively: once, few, many, or a class where the clone is expanded.

D gene: TRBD1
clone size: many
V gene: TRBV11-2
J gene: TRBJ2-7
CDR3 protein: CASSLDRGRVIEQYF
CDR3 DNA: TGTGCCAGCAGCTTAGACAGGGGGCGGGTTATCGAGCAGTACTTC

D gene: TRBD2
clone size: many
V gene: TRBV7-8
J gene: TRBJ2-7
CDR3 protein: CASSLGLSSGRSSYEQYF
CDR3 DNA: TGTGCCAGCAGCTTAGGGTTGTCTAGCGGGAGGTCCTCCTACGAGCAGTACTTC

D gene: NA
clone size: many
V gene: TRBV20-1
J gene: TRBJ2-3
CDR3 protein: CSARARSTRDTQYF
CDR3 DNA: TGCAGTGCTAGAGCCCGGTCAACTAGGGATACGCAGTATTTT

D gene: NA
clone size: many
V gene: TRBV7-7
J gene: TRBJ2-2
CDR3 protein: CASSWRDGTGELFF
CDR3 DNA: TGTGCTAGCAGCTGGAGGGACGGCACCGGGGAGCTGTTTTTT

D gene: NA
clone size: many
V gene: TRBV20-1
J gene: TRBJ1-5
CDR3 protein: CSARHLGRINQPQHF
CDR3 DNA: TGCAGTGCTAGACACCTCGGACGGATCAATCAGCCCCAGCATTTT

D gene: NA
clone size: many
V gene: TRBV6-1
J gene: TRBJ2-7
CDR3 protein: CASSEGTDAYEQYF
CDR3 DNA: TGTGCCAGCAGTGAAGGGACGGATGCCTACGAGCAGTACTTC

D gene: TRBD2
clone size: many
V gene: TRBV29-1
J gene: TRBJ2-1
CDR3 protein: CSVAGTRGNEQFF
CDR3 DNA: TGCAGCGTGGCAGGGACTAGAGGGAATGAGCAGTTCTTC

D gene: TRBD2
clone size: many
V gene: TRBV28
J gene: TRBJ2-5
CDR3 protein: CASSLYGLAGEAQYF
CDR3 DNA: TGTGCCAGCAGTTTATACGGACTAGCGGGAGAGGCCCAGTACTTC

D gene: NA
clone size: many
V gene: TRBV29-1
J gene: TRBJ2-5
CDR3 protein: CSVDGGRETQYF
CDR3 DNA: TGCAGCGTTGACGGGGGGCGAGAGACCCAGTACTTC

D gene: NA
clone size: many
V gene: TRBV7-8
J gene: TRBJ1-1
CDR3 protein: CASSRRLQGSTEAFF
CDR3 DNA: TGTGCCAGCAGCCGCCGACTACAAGGGAGCACTGAAGCTTTCTTT

D gene: TRBD2
clone size: NA
V gene: TRBV11-1
J gene: TRBJ2-1
CDR3 protein: CASILVFRAGGPFVNEQFF
CDR3 DNA: TGTGCCAGCATCTTAGTTTTCCGAGCGGGAGGGCCTTTCGTGAATGAGCAGTTCTTC

D gene: TRBD2
clone size: many
V gene: TRBV5-5
J gene: TRBJ2-1
CDR3 protein: CASTLAGGSYNEQFF
CDR3 DNA: TGTGCCAGCACCCTAGCGGGAGGCTCCTACAATGAGCAGTTCTTC

D gene: NA
clone size: many
V gene: TRBV28
J gene: TRBJ2-3
CDR3 protein: CASSPAADTQYF
CDR3 DNA: TGTGCCAGCAGTCCCGCGGCGGATACGCAGTATTTT

D gene: TRBD1
clone size: NA
V gene: TRBV4-2
J gene: TRBJ1-2
CDR3 protein: CASSYDLGQGANGYTF
CDR3 DNA: TGTGCCAGCAGCTACGACCTGGGACAGGGGGCTAACGGCTACACCTTC

D gene: TRBD1
clone size: many
V gene: TRBV9
J gene: TRBJ2-2
CDR3 protein: CASSAITAPGQVTRTGELFF
CDR3 DNA: TGTGCCAGCAGCGCGATAACTGCTCCGGGACAGGTTACAAGAACCGGGGAGCTGTTTTTT

D gene: TRBD1
clone size: NA
V gene: TRBV28
J gene: TRBJ2-7
CDR3 protein: CASSKTGGFYEQYF
CDR3 DNA: TGTGCCAGCAGTAAGACAGGGGGCTTCTACGAGCAGTACTTC

D gene: NA
clone size: NA
V gene: TRBV5-1
J gene: TRBJ1-4
CDR3 protein: CASSFQGDPTNEKLFF
CDR3 DNA: TGCGCCAGCAGCTTTCAAGGAGACCCAACTAATGAAAAACTGTTTTTT

D gene: TRBD1
clone size: NA
V gene: TRBV5-1
J gene: TRBJ1-2
CDR3 protein: CASRQTGNYGYTF
CDR3 DNA: TGCGCCAGCAGGCAGACAGGGAACTATGGCTACACCTTC

D gene: TRBD1
clone size: few
V gene: TRBV5-5
J gene: TRBJ1-5
CDR3 protein: CASSSGQASNQPQHF
CDR3 DNA: TGTGCCAGCAGCTCGGGACAGGCCTCGAATCAGCCCCAGCATTTT

D gene: NA
clone size: once
V gene: TRBV14
J gene: TRBJ1-6
CDR3 protein: CASSHRGREDSPLHF
CDR3 DNA: TGTGCCAGCAGCCACCGGGGCAGGGAGGATTCACCCCTCCACTTT

D gene: TRBD2
clone size: many
V gene: TRBV12-3/TRBV12-4
J gene: TRBJ2-3
CDR3 protein: CASSPRSMGLAGVTDTQYF
CDR3 DNA: TGTGCCAGCAGTCCACGGTCGATGGGACTAGCGGGAGTAACAGATACGCAGTATTTT

D gene: NA
clone size: NA
V gene: TRBV9
J gene: TRBJ2-3
CDR3 protein: CASSASLGGSATDTQYF
CDR3 DNA: TGTGCCAGCAGCGCCAGCCTCGGCGGTTCGGCCACAGATACGCAGTATTTT

D gene: NA
clone size: many
V gene: TRBV5-5
J gene: TRBJ2-1
CDR3 protein: CASSLNPLRGNEQFF
CDR3 DNA: TGTGCCAGCAGCTTGAACCCTCTTCGGGGCAATGAGCAGTTCTTC

D gene: NA
clone size: few
V gene: TRBV2
J gene: TRBJ2-5
CDR3 protein: CASSEGGQQETQYF
CDR3 DNA: TGTGCCAGCAGTGAGGGAGGACAACAAGAGACCCAGTACTTC

D gene: NA
clone size: NA
V gene: TRBV20-1
J gene: TRBJ2-7
CDR3 protein: CSSRRGLAGPGAYEQYF
CDR3 DNA: TGCAGTTCCCGAAGGGGGCTAGCGGGTCCTGGGGCCTACGAGCAGTACTTC

D gene: NA
clone size: many
V gene: TRBV28
J gene: TRBJ2-2
CDR3 protein: CASSLTIRNTGELFF
CDR3 DNA: TGTGCCAGCAGTTTAACCATCAGGAACACCGGGGAGCTGTTTTTT

D gene: TRBD1
clone size: many
V gene: TRBV5-1
J gene: TRBJ2-5
CDR3 protein: CASSLIRTGGAETQYF
CDR3 DNA: TGCGCCAGCAGCCTAATTCGGACAGGGGGCGCCGAGACCCAGTACTTC

D gene: TRBD2
clone size: many
V gene: TRBV12-3/TRBV12-4
J gene: TRBJ2-3
CDR3 protein: CASSRTSGRADTQYF
CDR3 DNA: TGTGCCAGCAGCAGGACTAGCGGGAGGGCAGATACGCAGTATTTT

D gene: TRBD2
clone size: NA
V gene: TRBV3-1
J gene: TRBJ2-1
CDR3 protein: CASSQDPRLATSNEQFF
CDR3 DNA: TGTGCCAGCAGCCAAGATCCCCGACTAGCGACGTCAAATGAGCAGTTCTTC

D gene: TRBD1
clone size: few
V gene: TRBV5-1
J gene: TRBJ1-6
CDR3 protein: CASSLEGQGFPNSPLHF
CDR3 DNA: TGCGCCAGCAGCTTGGAGGGACAGGGTTTTCCGAATTCACCCCTCCACTTT

D gene: NA
clone size: few
V gene: TRBV7-6
J gene: TRBJ2-7
CDR3 protein: CASSLEQNSYEQYF
CDR3 DNA: TGTGCCAGCAGCTTAGAACAGAACTCCTACGAGCAGTACTTC

D gene: NA
clone size: many
V gene: TRBV5-6
J gene: TRBJ1-2
CDR3 protein: CASSLPGYSYGYTF
CDR3 DNA: TGTGCCAGCAGCTTGCCGGGGTACAGCTATGGCTACACCTTC

D gene: NA
clone size: many
V gene: TRBV14
J gene: TRBJ1-2
CDR3 protein: CASSPLKGTSDYGYTF
CDR3 DNA: TGTGCCAGCAGCCCCCTAAAGGGCACCTCAGACTATGGCTACACCTTC

D gene: TRBD2
clone size: many
V gene: TRBV25-1
J gene: TRBJ2-7
CDR3 protein: CASSDVSGSYSYEQYF
CDR3 DNA: TGTGCCAGCAGTGATGTGAGCGGGAGTTATTCCTACGAGCAGTACTTC

D gene: NA
clone size: many
V gene: TRBV7-8
J gene: TRBJ2-4
CDR3 protein: CASSLSSLLAKNIQYF
CDR3 DNA: TGTGCCAGCAGCTTATCGTCTTTACTAGCCAAAAACATTCAGTACTTC

D gene: NA
clone size: many
V gene: TRBV9
J gene: TRBJ2-4
CDR3 protein: CASSVGGHKNIQYF
CDR3 DNA: TGTGCCAGCAGCGTTGGGGGGCACAAAAACATTCAGTACTTC

D gene: NA
clone size: many
V gene: TRBV28
J gene: TRBJ2-7
CDR3 protein: CASSLRAVSYEQYF
CDR3 DNA: TGTGCCAGCAGTTTACGGGCAGTTTCCTACGAGCAGTACTTC

D gene: NA
clone size: NA
V gene: TRBV5-1
J gene: TRBJ2-7
CDR3 protein: CASSRLTAPYEQYF
CDR3 DNA: TGCGCCAGCAGCCGGCTGACAGCCCCCTACGAGCAGTACTTC

D gene: NA
clone size: many
V gene: TRBV19
J gene: TRBJ2-1
CDR3 protein: CASSMGRAHNEQFF
CDR3 DNA: TGTGCCAGTAGTATGGGGCGGGCTCACAATGAGCAGTTCTTC

D gene: NA
clone size: few
V gene: TRBV6-1
J gene: TRBJ2-1
CDR3 protein: CASSQGRYNEQFF
CDR3 DNA: TGTGCCAGCAGTCAGGGACGATACAATGAGCAGTTCTTC

D gene: NA
clone size: many
V gene: TRBV5-6
J gene: TRBJ2-1
CDR3 protein: CASSWTFNEQFF
CDR3 DNA: TGTGCCAGCAGCTGGACCTTCAATGAGCAGTTCTTC

D gene: TRBD1
clone size: medium-sized
V gene: TRBV4-3
J gene: TRBJ2-5
CDR3 protein: CASSHNRGVETQYF
CDR3 DNA: TGCGCCAGCAGCCACAACAGGGGAGTGGAGACCCAGTACTTC

D gene: NA
clone size: many
V gene: TRBV11-2
J gene: TRBJ1-6
CDR3 protein: CASSSRTQLSYNSPLHF
CDR3 DNA: TGTGCCAGCAGTTCGAGGACGCAACTCTCCTATAATTCACCCCTCCACTTT

D gene: NA
clone size: many
V gene: TRBV28
J gene: TRBJ2-3
CDR3 protein: CASSGGGEDTQYF
CDR3 DNA: TGTGCCAGCAGTGGGGGGGGCGAAGATACGCAGTATTTT

D gene: TRBD2
clone size: few
V gene: TRBV19
J gene: TRBJ2-2
CDR3 protein: CASNRGLSTGELFF
CDR3 DNA: TGTGCCAGTAACCGGGGACTATCCACCGGGGAGCTGTTTTTT

D gene: TRBD2
clone size: few
V gene: TRBV27
J gene: TRBJ2-1
CDR3 protein: CASSPRLAGYNEQFF
CDR3 DNA: TGTGCCAGCAGTCCCCGCTTAGCGGGGTACAATGAGCAGTTCTTC

D gene: NA
clone size: many
V gene: TRBV7-8
J gene: TRBJ2-5
CDR3 protein: CASANERQETQYF
CDR3 DNA: TGTGCCAGCGCCAACGAGCGTCAAGAGACCCAGTACTTC

D gene: NA
clone size: few
V gene: TRBV5-1
J gene: TRBJ2-3
CDR3 protein: CASSWGRLSTDTQYF
CDR3 DNA: TGCGCCAGCAGCTGGGGACGCCTTAGCACAGATACGCAGTATTTT

D gene: NA
clone size: many
V gene: TRBV3-1
J gene: TRBJ2-1
CDR3 protein: CASSDRLAGQQFF
CDR3 DNA: TGTGCCAGCAGTGACCGACTGGCGGGACAGCAGTTCTTC